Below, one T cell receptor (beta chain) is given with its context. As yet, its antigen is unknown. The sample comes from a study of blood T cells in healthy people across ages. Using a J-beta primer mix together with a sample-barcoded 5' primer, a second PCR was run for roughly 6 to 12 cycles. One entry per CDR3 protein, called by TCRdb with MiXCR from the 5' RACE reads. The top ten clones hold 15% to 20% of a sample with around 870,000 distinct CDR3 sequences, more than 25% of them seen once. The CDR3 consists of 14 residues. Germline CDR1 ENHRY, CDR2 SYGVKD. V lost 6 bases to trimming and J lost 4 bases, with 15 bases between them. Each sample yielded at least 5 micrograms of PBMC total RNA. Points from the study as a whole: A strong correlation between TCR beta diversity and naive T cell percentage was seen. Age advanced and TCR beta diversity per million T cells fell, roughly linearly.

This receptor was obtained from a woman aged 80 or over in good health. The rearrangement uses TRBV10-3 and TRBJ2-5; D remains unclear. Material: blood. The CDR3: CAIRTGQPRETQYF. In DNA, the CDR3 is TGTGCCATCAGGACTGGGCAGCCCCGAGAGACCCAGTACTTC.